The 28 T cell receptor beta chains presented below share a single source sample, sequenced in a study of blood T cell repertoires in COVID-19. Only in-frame clones appear in the TCRdb table, and some are missing; sequencing was by immunoSEQ multiplex PCR. The sample gives 150,000 to 200,000 clones, roughly four fifths of which show up once; roughly 7.5% is in the top ten. The sequenced sample was peripheral blood. The receptors shown here come from a woman aged 70 to 79 with COVID-19, enrolled during active disease.

The genes are TRBV7-8 and TRBJ2-7; 7 nucleotides line up with TRBD2. The germline V gene encodes CDR1 SGHVS and CDR2 FQNEAQ. V trimming: 3 bases; J trimming: 1 base; junction bases outside the gene matches: 3. The CDR3 length is 14 residues. The CDR3 region is CASSFGRESYEQYF. Here the CDR3 DNA reads TGTGCCAGCAGCTTTGGGCGGGAGTCCTACGAGCAGTACTTC.

The chain combines TRBV29-1 with TRBJ1-2; D is possibly TRBD1 (6 bases). V lost 1 base and J lost 3, with 15 bases in between. CDR3 size: 15 residues. Per germline, CDR1 SQVTM and CDR2 ANQGSEA. The CDR3 sequence: CSVEGRDIGHYGYTF. The CDR3, as DNA: TGCAGCGTTGAAGGCCGGGACATCGGGCACTATGGCTACACCTTC.

The chain is built from TRBV10-3 and TRBJ2-6, with a tentative D call TRBD1 (5 bases). Germline loops: CDR1 ENHRY, CDR2 SYGVKD. This CDR3 contains 14 residues. Trimming took 5 bases from V and 5 from J, leaving 10 bases between them. The CDR3 bases are TGTGCCATCAGTTCCGACAGACGGGCCAACGTCCTGACTTTC. Encoded protein: CAISSDRRANVLTF.

The chain joins TRBV3-1 (or the pseudogene TRBV3-2) to TRBJ1-1; TRBD1 matches 9 bases. The V gene end was trimmed by 6 bases and the J gene end by 5 bases; junction bases not matched to a gene: 4. Germline V gene lookup returns CDR1 LGHDT and CDR2 YNNKEL (reference sequence). The CDR3 contains 13 residues. Here the CDR3 DNA reads TGTGCCAGCAGAGGACAGGGGTTGACTGAAGCTTTCTTT. Its protein is CASRGQGLTEAFF.

This clone appeared once. The J gene is TRBJ1-1, the V gene TRBV28; TRBD1 aligns across 7 bases. This CDR3 contains 14 residues. The junction had 4 bases not matched to a gene; V was cut back by 6 bases and J by 0 bases. Germline V CDR1 and CDR2: MDHEN, SYDVKM. The CDR3 nucleotides read TGTGCCAGCAGCCTGGGGACAGTGAACACTGAAGCTTTCTTT. Its protein is CASSLGTVNTEAFF.

V gene TRBV7-9 combines with J gene TRBJ2-3; possible D gene TRBD1, 5 bases. The CDR3 sequence is 15 residues long. V was trimmed by 3 bases and J by 0 bases, leaving 10 bases between them. Per the germline V gene, CDR1 is SEHNR and CDR2 is FQNEAQ (reference sequence). The DNA of the CDR3 is TGTGCCAGCAGCTTTCAGGGCCCGAGCACAGATACGCAGTATTTT. Translating it yields CASSFQGPSTDTQYF.

This clone has only one observation. The chain links TRBV5-4 to TRBJ2-5, with D maybe TRBD1 (6 bases). The length of the CDR3 is 15 residues. Trimming took off 5 bases at V and 0 bases at J, with 14 bases between the two ends. Germline V lookup: CDR1 SGHNT, CDR2 YYREEE (reference sequence). CDR3 protein: CASSTDGTNQETQYF. As DNA, the CDR3 is TGTGCCAGCAGTACAGACGGGACAAACCAAGAGACCCAGTACTTC.

The V and J genes are TRBV18 and TRBJ2-7; 7 bases fit TRBD1. CDR3 length: 14 residues. Germline CDR1 KGHSH, CDR2 LQKENI. V was clipped by 4 bases and J by 6 bases; unmatched bases: 9. CDR3 nucleotides: TGTGCCAGCTCACGCGAGACAGGGCAGAGCGAGCAGTACTTC. This codes for CASSRETGQSEQYF. Combining the CDR3 with reference TRBV18 and TRBJ2-7 gives the whole variable domain NAGVMQNPRHLVRRRGQEARLRCSPMKGHSHVYWYRQLPEEGLKFMVYLQKENIIDESGMPKERFSAEFPKEGPSILRIQQVVRGDSAAYFCASSRETGQSEQYFGPGTRLTVT.

This sequence joins TRBV5-4 and TRBJ2-7; 7 bases map to TRBD2. V gave up 3 bases and J gave up 0 bases; unmatched junction bases: 3. CDR1 and CDR2 from the germline V gene are SGHNT and YYREEE (reference sequence). This CDR3 spans 14 amino acids. The DNA of the CDR3 is TGTGCCAGCAGCTCAAGCGGGAACTCCTACGAGCAGTACTTC. Its translation is CASSSSGNSYEQYF.

The count of this clone is one. This rearrangement joins TRBV4-3 to TRBJ1-1; no clear D. Deletions cut 1 base from V and 7 bases from J, with 16 bases between. The CDR3 is 15 amino acids. The V gene's germline CDR1 is LGHNA and CDR2 YSLEER. In DNA form, the CDR3 reads TGCGCCAGCAGCCAAGCTTTCAGTTTAAGCGGTGAAGCTTTCTTT. This codes for CASSQAFSLSGEAFF.

This chain links TRBV6-5 with TRBJ2-1, with TRBD1 as a possible D gene (5 bases). The CDR3 has 16 amino acids. Trimming shortened V by 2 bases and J by 8 bases, and 19 bases separated the two germline ends. In germline, CDR1 is MNHEY, CDR2 SVGAGI. The DNA for the CDR3 is TGTGCCAGCAGTTACGGGGCTACTTTTCTCGGCGATGAGCAGTTCTTC. Translation gives CASSYGATFLGDEQFF.

The chain combines TRBV13 with TRBJ2-7, with D perhaps matching TRBD1 (5 bases). V was trimmed by 4 bases and J by 6 bases, leaving 22 bases between them. CDR1 PRHDT and CDR2 FYEKMQ come from the germline V gene (reference sequence). There are 16 residues in the CDR3. CDR3 nucleotides: TGTGCCAGCAGCTCCCGAAAGGTCAGGGTCCCTTCCGAGCAGTACTTC. Protein: CASSSRKVRVPSEQYF.

The genes are TRBV24-1 and TRBJ2-7; D is possibly TRBD2 (6 bases). The CDR3 is made up of 14 amino acids. CDR1 is KGHDR, CDR2 SFDVKD, per germline. Between the trimmed V and J ends, which lost 4 bases and 7 bases, there was a span of 16 bases. The CDR3, as DNA: TGTGCCACCAGTGAAAGGGGCCCACGGGGGGAGCAGTACTTC. It encodes CATSERGPRGEQYF.

The CDR3, as DNA: TGTGCCAGCAGCTTAGAGCAGACAGGGCAGGAGCAGTACTTC. It yields the protein CASSLEQTGQEQYF. The chain uses TRBV7-9 and TRBJ2-7; 7 bases agree with TRBD1. The V gene's germline CDR1 is SEHNR and CDR2 FQNEAQ (reference sequence). The CDR3 consists of 14 residues. V gave up 1 base and J gave up 7 bases; unmatched junction bases: 7.

The gene calls are TRBV4-3 and TRBJ1-4; tentative D call: TRBD1 (6 bases). Germline CDR1 reads LGHNA; CDR2 reads YSLEER. V lost 1 base and J 6 bases, leaving 15 bases between the germline ends. This CDR3 spans 16 amino acids. This chain's CDR3 is CASSQGQETFYEKLFF. The DNA of the CDR3 is TGCGCCAGCAGCCAAGGACAGGAGACCTTCTATGAAAAACTGTTTTTT.

This chain joins TRBV6-5 and TRBJ1-1; weak D call: TRBD1 (5 bases). Germline loops: CDR1 MNHEY, CDR2 SVGAGI. V was shortened by 0 bases and J by 1 base, with 9 bases between the two germline ends. The CDR3 totals 15 residues. The CDR3 DNA follows: TGTGCCAGCAGTTACTCCCCAGGGAAGAACACTGAAGCTTTCTTT. Protein sequence: CASSYSPGKNTEAFF.

On this clone itself: Different DNA sequences within this sample yield the same CDR3. The chain has TRBV19 and TRBJ2-2; 9 bases align to TRBD2. Germline CDR1 LNHDA, CDR2 SQIVND (reference sequence). Unmatched junction bases numbered 2, after V lost 2 bases and J lost 4 bases. This CDR3 has 15 residues. The DNA of the CDR3 is TGTGCCAGTAGTATACCACTAGCGGGCACCGGGGAGCTGTTTTTT. It translates to CASSIPLAGTGELFF.

In this sample, this clone turned up once. The chain carries TRBV24-1 and TRBJ1-2; TRBD1 matches at 8 bases. Trimming took 9 bases from V and 8 from J; bases not matched to a gene: 7. The CDR3 loop spans 12 amino acids. CDR1 and CDR2 (germline): KGHDR, SFDVKD. The DNA of the CDR3 is TGTGCCACCGAAGACAGGGGTTACGGCTACACCTTC. Translation gives CATEDRGYGYTF.

This chain connects TRBV15 to TRBJ1-3; D remains unclear. The germline CDR1 and CDR2 sequences are LNHNV and YYDKDF (reference sequence). V was clipped by 8 bases and J by 0 bases, with 5 bases between them. The CDR3 extends over 12 amino acids. CDR3 protein: CATGGSGNTIYF. The DNA of the CDR3 is TGTGCCACCGGCGGCTCTGGAAACACCATATATTTT.

This chain uses TRBV29-1 with TRBJ2-7; 13 bases agree with TRBD2. The CDR3 extends over 16 amino acids. The ends lost 2 bases at V and 6 bases at J; junction bases unmatched: 10. Germline V gives CDR1 SQVTM, CDR2 ANQGSEA. The CDR3 DNA follows: TGCAGCGTTGAAAGTTCGTTTACTAGCGGGAGGGCCGAGCAGTACTTC. Its translation: CSVESSFTSGRAEQYF.

V and J are TRBV28 and TRBJ2-7; D ambiguous. There are 10 residues in the CDR3. Germline V gene sequence: CDR1 MDHEN, CDR2 SYDVKM. V shed 3 bases and J shed 6 bases, with 3 bases lying between them. CDR3 residues: CASSFSEQYF. For the CDR3, the DNA is TGTGCCAGCAGTTTCTCCGAGCAGTACTTC.

This clone was detected many times. This sequence joins TRBV21-1 and TRBJ2-7; TRBD2 is the table's D call, not checked against the DNA. TRBV21-1 is assigned pseudogene status. The CDR3 runs 17 residues. CDR3 sequence: CASSETSGRPLNYEQYF. The DNA of the CDR3 is TGTGCCAGCAGCGAAACTAGCGGGAGGCCCTTAAATTACGAGCAGTACTTC.

This sequence joins TRBV24-1 and TRBJ2-5; 8 nucleotides agree with TRBD1. The ends lost 2 bases at V and 1 base at J; junction bases unmatched: 2. Germline assignment: CDR1 KGHDR and CDR2 SFDVKD. The CDR3 sequence is 15 residues long. Written as DNA, the CDR3 is TGTGCCACCAGTGATTCCGGACAGGGCCAAGAGACCCAGTACTTC. Amino acid sequence: CATSDSGQGQETQYF.

The gene calls are TRBV5-1 and TRBJ2-5; D ambiguous. Germline V gives CDR1 SGHRS, CDR2 YFSETQ. Trimming took off 5 bases at V and 2 bases at J, with 13 bases between the two ends. The CDR3 extends over 14 amino acids. The CDR3 here is CASSRDTSQETQYF. The CDR3 DNA reads TGCGCCAGCAGTCGAGATACTTCACAAGAGACCCAGTACTTC.

The sample holds one count of this clone. The chain combines TRBV2 with TRBJ2-5; 13 bases agree with TRBD2. The junction had 15 bases not matched to a gene; V was cut back by 3 bases and J by 5 bases. The germline CDR1 and CDR2 sequences are SNHLY and FYNNEI. The CDR3 consists of 19 residues. The CDR3 DNA sequence: TGTGCCAGCAGTGATCTGCTCGGACTAGCGGGAGCGTTATATGAGACCCAGTACTTC. Residues: CASSDLLGLAGALYETQYF. Full variable domain (remainder filled in from reference TRBV2 and TRBJ2-5): EPEVTQTPSHQVTQMGQEVILRCVPISNHLYFYWYRQILGQKVEFLVSFYNNEISEKSEIFDDQFSVERPDGSNFTLKIRSTKLEDSAMYFCASSDLLGLAGALYETQYFGPGTRLLVL.

This clone was seen once. For the CDR3, the DNA is TGTGCCAGCAGCCAAGTCGATGGCGGGCCTTACAATGAGCAGTTCTTC. Amino acids: CASSQVDGGPYNEQFF. The chain has TRBV4-2 and TRBJ2-1, with D maybe TRBD2 (5 bases). The germline CDR1 and CDR2 sequences are LGHNA and YNFKEQ. Trimming stripped 1 base from V and 4 bases from J, with 14 bases between. The CDR3 has 16 amino acids.

This rearrangement joins TRBV19 to TRBJ1-1, with a possible D match to TRBD1 (5 bases). There are 15 residues in the CDR3. V was clipped by 7 bases and J by 4 bases, with 19 bases between them. Germline CDR1 reads LNHDA; CDR2 reads SQIVND (reference sequence). CDR3 DNA: TGTGCCAGTACCAGTATAGAGTACAGGATCACTGAAGCTTTCTTT. Translated: CASTSIEYRITEAFF.

This sequence joins TRBV10-2 and TRBJ1-6; D remains ambiguous. Germline V gene data show CDR1 as WSHSY and CDR2 as SAAADI. V dropped 3 bases and J dropped 7 bases, with 10 bases sitting between them. The CDR3 totals 14 residues. The CDR3 bases are TGCGCCAGCAGTGATTATGAGGGCAATTCACCCCTCCACTTT. It translates to CASSDYEGNSPLHF.